The 32 T cell receptor beta chains presented below share a single source sample, sequenced in a study of cytomegalovirus exposure and HLA in healthy donors. Using immunoSEQ multiplex PCR, the repertoire was profiled, and TCRdb retains in-frame clones only, with some absent. The sample carries 150,000 to 200,000 clones, about nine tenths recorded once. The sequencing sample was made of PBMCs. The receptors shown here come from a man between 18 and 29 years old in good health and CMV-seropositive.

The chain couples TRBV6-1 to TRBJ1-2; 12 positions agree with TRBD1. The J segment lost 5 bases and the V segment lost 7 bases, leaving 5 bases of the junction unmatched. Germline-derived CDR1 and CDR2 are MNHNS and SASEGT. CDR3 size: 14 residues. CDR3 coding DNA: TGTGCCAGCAAGGTGGGACAGGGGGCGTATGGCTACACCTTC. Protein: CASKVGQGAYGYTF.

The chain couples TRBV28 to TRBJ1-2, with a tentative D call TRBD1 (5 bases). V was cut by 9 bases and J by 8 bases, with 13 bases left in between. The CDR3 runs 11 residues. Germline V CDR1 and CDR2: MDHEN, SYDVKM. The CDR3 reads CASGGGGGYTF. Written as DNA, the CDR3 is TGTGCCAGTGGGGGGGGAGGAGGCTACACCTTC.

This clone turned up a few times. This chain connects TRBV5-1 to TRBJ2-7; the D gene is possibly TRBD1 (6 bases). Germline V gives CDR1 SGHRS, CDR2 YFSETQ. The CDR3 extends over 14 amino acids. Trimming removed 0 bases at V and 5 bases at J, with 12 bases between. The CDR3 nucleotides read TGCGCCAGCAGCTTGGTGTCAGGGGTCAACGAGCAGTACTTC. Encoded protein: CASSLVSGVNEQYF.

V usage is TRBV18 and J usage is TRBJ2-3, with a weak D call TRBD2 (5 bases). The V end lost 4 bases, the J end lost 3 bases, and 14 bases lay between the germline ends. The germline gives CDR1 KGHSH, CDR2 LQKENI. The CDR3 covers 15 residues. Here the CDR3 DNA reads TGTGCCAGCTCACATCTTACTAGACGGACAGATACGCAGTATTTT. It codes for CASSHLTRRTDTQYF.

V usage is TRBV7-9 and J usage is TRBJ2-2; the match to TRBD1 covers 12 bases. Per the germline V gene, CDR1 is SEHNR and CDR2 is FQNEAQ (reference sequence). The length of the CDR3 is 16 residues. The trim removed 6 bases at V and 4 bases at J, leaving 6 bases unmatched. The CDR3 nucleotides read TGTGCCAGCAGGGGGGACAGGGGGCCGACCACCGGGGAGCTGTTTTTT. It encodes CASRGDRGPTTGELFF.

The chain uses TRBV28 and TRBJ2-7; D is possibly TRBD2 (5 bases). The CDR3 length is 14 residues. Germline V gives CDR1 MDHEN, CDR2 SYDVKM. The V end was cut by 5 bases, the J end by 6 bases, with 17 bases between. The DNA for the CDR3 is TGTGCCAGCAGTCACACTAGAATTCCGGGCGAGCAGTACTTC. Its protein is CASSHTRIPGEQYF.

The CDR3 loop is CATCRLAGGPGEQFF. As DNA, the CDR3 is TGTGCCACCTGTAGACTAGCGGGAGGGCCAGGGGAGCAGTTCTTC. The chain has TRBV10-3 and TRBJ2-1; TRBD2 agrees at 14 bases. CDR3 length: 15 amino acids. CDR1 is ENHRY, CDR2 SYGVKD, per germline. Losses at the gene ends were 10 bases for V and 10 bases for J; bases not matched to a gene: 12.

This chain uses TRBV7-3 with TRBJ2-3; D may be TRBD2 (6 bases). CDR3 length: 15 amino acids. Germline loops: CDR1 SGHTA, CDR2 FQGTGA. Trimming took 4 bases from V and 0 from J, leaving 11 bases between them. The chain's CDR3 is CASSWGLTSTDTQYF. Here the CDR3 DNA reads TGTGCCAGCAGCTGGGGACTCACTAGCACAGATACGCAGTATTTT.

The chain links TRBV5-6 to TRBJ2-5; 7 bases are a match to TRBD1. This CDR3 contains 15 residues. The V and J ends lost 0 bases and 4 bases, in that order; junction bases with no gene match: 6. Germline assignment: CDR1 SGHDT and CDR2 YYEEEE. CDR3 nucleotide sequence: TGTGCCAGCAGCTTGGAGTCGACAGGGACAGAGACCCAGTACTTC. This sequence encodes CASSLESTGTETQYF. Full variable domain (missing parts from reference TRBV5-6 and TRBJ2-5): DAGVTQSPTHLIKTRGQQVTLRCSPKSGHDTVSWYQQALGQGPQFIFQYYEEEERQRGNFPDRFSGHQFPNYSSELNVNALLLGDSALYLCASSLESTGTETQYFGPGTRLLVL.

The rearrangement joins TRBV11-2 to TRBJ2-1; the D gene is possibly TRBD2 (6 bases). The CDR3 runs 15 residues. Germline V gives CDR1 SGHAT, CDR2 FQNNGV. V lost 2 bases and J lost 8, with 16 bases in between. This chain's CDR3 is CASSLFVASVYEQFF. The CDR3 DNA sequence: TGTGCCAGCAGCTTATTCGTGGCTAGCGTCTATGAGCAGTTCTTC.

The chain couples TRBV6-5 to TRBJ2-7; D is possibly TRBD2 (5 bases). The ends were cut back, 0 bases at V and 7 bases at J, with 19 bases in the middle. The CDR3 contains 16 residues. Germline lookup yields CDR1 MNHEY and CDR2 SVGAGI. For the CDR3, the DNA is TGTGCCAGCAGTTACTCGCCCTCGACCGGGGTTGGAGAGCAGTACTTC. As protein: CASSYSPSTGVGEQYF.

The V and J genes are TRBV15 and TRBJ1-4; tentatively, D is TRBD1 (5 bases). Trimming left V 2 bases short and J 5 bases short, with 9 bases between. CDR3 length: 14 amino acids. CDR1 is LNHNV, CDR2 YYDKDF, per germline (reference sequence). CDR3 sequence: CATSRQGSNEKLFF. The CDR3 DNA reads as TGTGCCACCAGCAGACAGGGTTCAAATGAAAAACTGTTTTTT.

The rearrangement uses TRBV28 and TRBJ1-1; a weak D match, TRBD1 (5 bases). The V end lost 7 bases, the J end lost 0 bases, and 15 bases lay between the germline ends. Germline CDR1 MDHEN, CDR2 SYDVKM. This CDR3 region has 15 residues. The DNA for the CDR3 is TGTGCCAGCAACCCCGCGGGGGGAATGAACACTGAAGCTTTCTTT. Residues: CASNPAGGMNTEAFF.

The chain has TRBV7-9 and TRBJ1-1; 8 bases align to TRBD1. After removal of 5 bases from V and 1 base from J, the junction contained 6 bases not matched to a gene. The CDR3 consists of 15 residues. The germline gives CDR1 SEHNR, CDR2 FQNEAQ (reference sequence). In nucleotides, the CDR3 is TGTGCCAGCAGCAAAGGACAGGGACCGAACACTGAAGCTTTCTTT. It codes for CASSKGQGPNTEAFF.

This clone was observed once. The chain has TRBV27 and TRBJ2-3; maybe TRBD2 (5 bases). Trimming shortened V by 7 bases and J by 3 bases, and 17 bases separated the two germline ends. The CDR3 loop spans 15 amino acids. The V gene's germline CDR1 is MNHEY and CDR2 SMNVEV (reference sequence). The CDR3 DNA reads as TGTGCCAGCACCTCCGGCTGGTGGGAGACAGATACGCAGTATTTT. Translating it yields CASTSGWWETDTQYF.

The rearrangement joins TRBV6-6 to TRBJ2-3; possibly TRBD2 for D (5 bases). CDR1 MNHNY and CDR2 SVGAGI come from the germline V gene (reference sequence). The CDR3 sequence is 16 residues long. The V and J ends lost 7 bases and 2 bases respectively, with 19 bases between them. The CDR3 sequence: CASTKLGLEFTDTQYF. The CDR3 DNA follows: TGTGCCAGCACCAAACTAGGCCTCGAGTTCACAGATACGCAGTATTTT.

V usage is TRBV9 and J usage is TRBJ2-3, with 12 bases lining up with TRBD2. Germline V gene lookup returns CDR1 SGDLS and CDR2 YYNGEE. V lost 2 bases, J lost 3 bases, and 4 bases stayed unmatched. The CDR3 is made up of 16 amino acids. The CDR3 here is CASSVNGLAGTDTQYF. The CDR3 DNA is TGTGCCAGCAGCGTCAACGGACTAGCGGGGACAGATACGCAGTATTTT.

The sample holds one count of this clone. This chain joins TRBV27 and TRBJ2-1; 7 positions agree with TRBD1. The germline gives CDR1 MNHEY, CDR2 SMNVEV (reference sequence). Trimming at V came to 5 bases and at J to 4 bases, leaving 14 bases not matched to a gene. The CDR3 consists of 17 residues. The CDR3 coding sequence is TGTGCCAGCAGTAGCAACATCATCAGGGGGATATACAATGAGCAGTTCTTC. The encoded protein is CASSSNIIRGIYNEQFF.

The chain joins TRBV2 to TRBJ2-4; D perhaps matches TRBD2 (5 bases). The CDR3 contains 13 residues. Trimming cost V 7 bases and J 8 bases, with 15 bases left between them. Per germline, CDR1 SNHLY and CDR2 FYNNEI. As DNA, the CDR3 is TGTGCCAGCACCCGGACTCCTGAGGACATTCAGTACTTC. It translates to CASTRTPEDIQYF.

The chain has TRBV19 and TRBJ2-7; 7 positions match TRBD1. This CDR3 comprises 15 residues. V was clipped by 4 bases and J by 5 bases; unmatched bases: 11. Germline assignment: CDR1 LNHDA and CDR2 SQIVND (reference sequence). CDR3 region: CASSRTGQTTNEQYF. The DNA of the CDR3 is TGTGCCAGTAGTAGAACGGGACAGACTACTAACGAGCAGTACTTC. Based on the CDR3 plus reference TRBV19 and TRBJ2-7, the full variable domain is DGGITQSPKYLFRKEGQNVTLSCEQNLNHDAMYWYRQDPGQGLRLIYYSQIVNDFQKGDIAEGYSVSREKKESFPLTVTSAQKNPTAFYLCASSRTGQTTNEQYFGPGTRLTVT.

The chain recombines TRBV28 with TRBJ1-2, with 9 bases lining up with TRBD1. The CDR3 is made up of 14 amino acids. J lost 4 bases, V lost 3 bases, and 3 bases had no gene match. Germline V gene lookup returns CDR1 MDHEN and CDR2 SYDVKM. The CDR3 DNA reads TGTGCCAGCAGTTTGGGGACAGGGATCTATGGCTACACCTTC. Translating it yields CASSLGTGIYGYTF.

The chain links TRBV19 to TRBJ2-3; 7 nucleotides line up with TRBD1. With V trimmed by 4 bases and J by 0 bases, 19 bases remained unmatched. The CDR3 is 20 residues long. CDR1 is LNHDA, CDR2 SQIVND, per germline (reference sequence). CDR3 in DNA: TGTGCCAGTAGTAAGGGGACAGAATTTCTTAGACTGACTAGCACAGATACGCAGTATTTT. Protein product: CASSKGTEFLRLTSTDTQYF.

The chain carries TRBV2 and TRBJ2-7; 10 bases align to TRBD2. Germline assignment: CDR1 SNHLY and CDR2 FYNNEI. The CDR3 covers 15 residues. J lost 7 bases, V lost 3 bases, and 9 bases had no gene match. The CDR3 protein is CASSEGSGRLGEQYF. The CDR3 nucleotides are TGTGCCAGCAGTGAGGGTAGCGGGAGGCTAGGGGAGCAGTACTTC.

The chain is built from TRBV28 and TRBJ2-5; perhaps TRBD1 as D (5 bases). The germline CDR1 and CDR2 sequences are MDHEN and SYDVKM. The CDR3 sequence is 15 residues long. The V gene lost 7 bases and the J gene lost 2 bases, with 17 bases spanning the gap. CDR3 bases: TGTGCCAGCAACGGTCCCAGGGCCATGCAAGAGACCCAGTACTTC. It is translated as CASNGPRAMQETQYF.

This clone was counted a single time. The gene calls are TRBV19 and TRBJ1-3; no definite D call. Germline CDR1 and CDR2: LNHDA and SQIVND (reference sequence). Trimming stripped 5 bases from V and 6 bases from J, with 8 bases between. The CDR3 sequence is 12 residues long. CDR3 amino acids: CASSPGENTIYF. CDR3 in DNA: TGTGCCAGTAGTCCGGGAGAAAACACCATATATTTT. The complete variable domain, with remaining parts taken from reference TRBV19 and TRBJ1-3, reads DGGITQSPKYLFRKEGQNVTLSCEQNLNHDAMYWYRQDPGQGLRLIYYSQIVNDFQKGDIAEGYSVSREKKESFPLTVTSAQKNPTAFYLCASSPGENTIYFGEGSWLTVV.

This chain links TRBV6-5 with TRBJ2-5; maybe TRBD2 (6 bases). The CDR3 has 16 amino acids. V gave up 0 bases and J gave up 1 base, with 12 bases separating them. Germline values: CDR1 MNHEY, CDR2 SVGAGI. CDR3 coding DNA: TGTGCCAGCAGTTACTCTGTGGTCGGGGGCCAAGAGACCCAGTACTTC. This gives the protein CASSYSVVGGQETQYF.

The chain combines TRBV27 with TRBJ2-7, with D uncertain. The germline V gene encodes CDR1 MNHEY and CDR2 SMNVEV (reference sequence). Trimming shortened V by 2 bases and J by 0 bases, and 8 bases separated the two germline ends. The CDR3 totals 14 residues. CDR3 sequence: CASSLEPGSYEQYF. The CDR3 DNA reads TGTGCCAGCAGTTTAGAGCCAGGCTCCTACGAGCAGTACTTC.

The chain carries TRBV5-1 and TRBJ2-1; D gene unclear. Trimming pared 3 bases from V and 7 bases from J, leaving 8 bases between. In germline, CDR1 is SGHRS, CDR2 YFSETQ. The length of the CDR3 is 12 residues. The CDR3 sequence: CASSYLNNEQFF. The DNA for the CDR3 is TGCGCCAGCAGCTACCTAAATAATGAGCAGTTCTTC.

The rearrangement links TRBV27 to TRBJ2-7; TRBD2 agrees at 11 bases. Germline CDR1 and CDR2: MNHEY and SMNVEV (reference sequence). This CDR3 region has 15 residues. V shed 5 bases, J shed 2 bases, and the junction held 5 bases outside the gene matches. The CDR3 DNA is TGTGCCAGCAGTCGAACTAGCGGGGGAACCTACGAGCAGTACTTC. It translates to CASSRTSGGTYEQYF.

CDR3 residues: CASSVGRGLLDTQYF. The CDR3 region has the DNA TGTGCCAGCAGCGTAGGGAGGGGGCTGTTGGATACGCAGTATTTT. This rearrangement joins TRBV9 to TRBJ2-3; perhaps TRBD1 as D (7 bases). CDR1 is SGDLS and CDR2 is YYNGEE in the germline V gene. V dropped 0 bases and J dropped 6 bases, with 14 bases sitting between them. The CDR3 runs 15 residues.

V usage is TRBV5-1 and J usage is TRBJ2-1; TRBD2 matches 8 bases. This CDR3 contains 14 residues. Germline assignment: CDR1 SGHRS and CDR2 YFSETQ. V lost 5 bases and J lost 9; bases outside the gene matches: 10. CDR3 DNA: TGCGCCAGCAGTCCCAGCGGGAGCAGTGGTGAGCAGTTCTTC. Its translation: CASSPSGSSGEQFF.

The table lists this clone with a few counts. This chain uses TRBV19 with TRBJ2-7; no firm D call. Trimming cost V 1 base and J 2 bases, with 9 bases left between them. The CDR3 length is 14 residues. The germline gives CDR1 LNHDA, CDR2 SQIVND (reference sequence). The CDR3 DNA sequence: TGTGCCAGTAGTATAGGAGCCGCGGCCTACGAGCAGTACTTC. It specifies CASSIGAAAYEQYF.